These T cell receptor beta chains were read from a single sample in a study of shared clonotypes between healthy human individuals. Libraries were prepared by immunoSEQ multiplex PCR; TCRdb keeps only in-frame clonotypes and omits some of them. The table has some 320,000 clones, more than 75% seen once. The specimen was memory CD8+ T cells sorted from blood. These receptors were obtained from a man aged 18-30 years in good health. The CDR3 runs from the conserved cysteine through the conserved F or W. Each record gives: J gene, D gene, V gene, clone size, CDR3 length, CDR3 protein, CDR3 DNA. A D gene is named only where the DNA matches it firmly. The size entry is marked missing in some rows and otherwise reads once, few, many or a size class.

J: TRBJ2-7
D: TRBD1
V: TRBV7-9
size: once
length: 19
CDR3: CASSLFGDRLVRPSYEQYF
DNA: TGTGCCAGCAGCTTATTTGGGGACAGGTTAGTTCGTCCTTCCTACGAGCAGTACTTC

J: TRBJ2-7
D: -
V: TRBV29-1
size: -
length: 10
CDR3: CSVYTHEQYF
DNA: TGCAGCGTTTATACCCACGAGCAGTACTTC

J: TRBJ2-5
D: -
V: TRBV4-3
size: -
length: 19
CDR3: CASSQNSGPRKGLGETQYF
DNA: TGCGCCAGCAGCCAAAATTCGGGCCCGCGAAAAGGGTTAGGAGAGACCCAGTACTTC

J: TRBJ2-1
D: -
V: TRBV27
size: -
length: 14
CDR3: CASSFRDNGDEQFF
DNA: TGTGCCAGCAGTTTCCGGGACAACGGGGATGAGCAGTTCTTC

J: TRBJ1-5
D: TRBD1
V: TRBV4-1
size: -
length: 14
CDR3: CASSQGQGNQPQHF
DNA: TGCGCCAGCAGCCAGGGACAGGGCAATCAGCCCCAGCATTTT

J: TRBJ1-5
D: -
V: TRBV7-9
size: -
length: 15
CDR3: CASSRGEGSNQPQHF
DNA: TGTGCCAGCAGCCGAGGGGAGGGAAGCAATCAGCCCCAGCATTTT

J: TRBJ2-7
D: TRBD1
V: TRBV4-2
size: -
length: 15
CDR3: CASGRRGTGPYEQYF
DNA: TGTGCCAGCGGACGCAGGGGGACAGGGCCCTACGAGCAGTACTTC

J: TRBJ2-5
D: TRBD2
V: TRBV5-4
size: once
length: 15
CDR3: CASSLVAGVQETQYF
DNA: TGTGCCAGCAGCTTGGTGGCGGGGGTCCAAGAGACCCAGTACTTC

J: TRBJ2-6
D: -
V: TRBV6-1
size: -
length: 14
CDR3: CASRRVGGANVLTF
DNA: TGTGCCAGCAGGAGGGTAGGCGGGGCCAACGTCCTGACTTTC

J: TRBJ2-7
D: -
V: TRBV9
size: -
length: 15
CDR3: CASSVGPGRDYEQYF
DNA: TGTGCCAGCAGCGTAGGTCCAGGGAGAGATTACGAGCAGTACTTC

J: TRBJ2-3
D: TRBD2
V: TRBV6-1
size: -
length: 16
CDR3: CASSARTSGATDTQYF
DNA: TGTGCCAGCAGTGCCCGGACTAGCGGGGCCACAGATACGCAGTATTTT

J: TRBJ1-1
D: -
V: TRBV10-1
size: -
length: 16
CDR3: CASTKDPQGRGSEAFF
DNA: TGCGCCAGCACAAAGGATCCACAGGGTCGGGGGAGCGAAGCTTTCTTT

J: TRBJ1-2
D: TRBD1
V: TRBV10-1
size: -
length: 13
CDR3: CASSESTGRGYTF
DNA: TGCGCCAGCAGTGAGTCGACAGGGAGAGGCTACACCTTC

J: TRBJ2-3
D: -
V: TRBV27
size: -
length: 14
CDR3: CASMQGGSTDTQYF
DNA: TGTGCCAGCATGCAGGGGGGGAGCACAGATACGCAGTATTTT

J: TRBJ2-7
D: -
V: TRBV4-1
size: -
length: 15
CDR3: CASSQDPGSGYEQYF
DNA: TGCGCCAGCAGCCAAGATCCCGGGTCGGGGTACGAGCAGTACTTC

J: TRBJ2-5
D: -
V: TRBV27
size: -
length: 13
CDR3: CASSFRGQETQYF
DNA: TGTGCCAGCAGTTTTAGAGGGCAAGAGACCCAGTACTTC

J: TRBJ2-7
D: -
V: TRBV2
size: -
length: 15
CDR3: CASRGSGDPPWEQYF
DNA: TGTGCCAGCAGGGGCTCGGGGGACCCCCCCTGGGAGCAGTACTTC

J: TRBJ2-1
D: TRBD1
V: TRBV30
size: -
length: 12
CDR3: CAWGTVYNEQFF
DNA: TGTGCCTGGGGGACAGTTTACAATGAGCAGTTCTTC

J: TRBJ2-7
D: -
V: TRBV5-1
size: -
length: 13
CDR3: CASSGYRVREQYF
DNA: TGCGCCAGCAGCGGATACAGGGTACGCGAGCAGTACTTC

J: TRBJ2-7
D: -
V: TRBV7-9
size: once
length: 13
CDR3: CASSLAGDYEQYF
DNA: TGTGCCAGCAGCTTGGCAGGGGACTACGAGCAGTACTTC

J: TRBJ2-5
D: TRBD2
V: TRBV11-3
size: -
length: 15
CDR3: CASSLVLAAQETQYF
DNA: TGTGCCAGCAGCTTAGTACTAGCGGCCCAAGAGACCCAGTACTTC

J: TRBJ2-5
D: -
V: TRBV13
size: -
length: 12
CDR3: CASSLAQETQYF
DNA: TGTGCCAGCAGCTTAGCCCAAGAGACCCAGTACTTC

J: TRBJ2-2
D: -
V: TRBV27
size: many
length: 16
CDR3: CASSFGGLHGDGELFF
DNA: TGTGCCAGCAGTTTCGGCGGACTCCACGGGGACGGGGAGCTGTTTTTT

J: TRBJ2-7
D: -
V: TRBV29-1
size: few
length: 13
CDR3: CSAQDSGYYEQYF
DNA: TGCAGCGCCCAGGACTCCGGATATTACGAGCAGTACTTC

J: TRBJ2-7
D: -
V: TRBV6-1
size: once
length: 14
CDR3: CASSFPDSYYEQYF
DNA: TGTGCCAGCAGTTTCCCCGACAGTTACTACGAGCAGTACTTC

J: TRBJ2-2
D: TRBD2
V: TRBV2
size: -
length: 18
CDR3: CASSVPAGGSTNTGELFF
DNA: TGTGCCAGCAGTGTTCCAGCGGGAGGATCAACGAACACCGGGGAGCTGTTTTTT

J: TRBJ2-5
D: -
V: TRBV5-1
size: -
length: 15
CDR3: CASTRVRGFQETQYF
DNA: TGCGCCAGCACCAGAGTAAGGGGTTTCCAAGAGACCCAGTACTTC

J: TRBJ2-3
D: -
V: TRBV7-9
size: -
length: 11
CDR3: CASSSTDTQYF
DNA: TGTGCCAGCAGCTCCACAGATACGCAGTATTTT

J: TRBJ2-7
D: -
V: TRBV4-1
size: -
length: 15
CDR3: CASSQEGVPRYEQYF
DNA: TGCGCCAGCAGCCAAGAGGGAGTCCCCCGTTACGAGCAGTACTTC

J: TRBJ2-1
D: TRBD2
V: TRBV7-9
size: -
length: 18
CDR3: CASSFPSGRAGGGNEQFF
DNA: TGTGCCAGCAGCTTTCCTAGCGGGAGGGCCGGCGGGGGCAATGAGCAGTTCTTC

J: TRBJ2-2
D: -
V: TRBV6-6
size: -
length: 13
CDR3: CASRWGNTGELFF
DNA: TGTGCCAGCAGATGGGGGAACACCGGGGAGCTGTTTTTT

J: TRBJ1-4
D: TRBD1
V: TRBV6-6
size: -
length: 15
CDR3: CASRLRTGQDEKLFF
DNA: TGTGCCAGCAGATTACGGACAGGGCAGGATGAAAAACTGTTTTTT

J: TRBJ2-3
D: -
V: TRBV7-9
size: -
length: 13
CDR3: CASSPRVEDTQYF
DNA: TGTGCCAGCAGCCCGCGGGTGGAGGATACGCAGTATTTT

J: TRBJ1-2
D: TRBD1
V: TRBV6-5
size: -
length: 13
CDR3: CASSLGTGTGYTF
DNA: TGTGCCAGCAGTTTGGGGACAGGGACGGGCTACACCTTC

J: TRBJ2-3
D: -
V: TRBV5-1
size: few
length: 11
CDR3: CASSLGDTQYF
DNA: TGCGCCAGCAGCTTGGGGGATACGCAGTATTTT

J: TRBJ1-2
D: -
V: TRBV4-1
size: -
length: 15
CDR3: CASSQDGTLQRGYTF
DNA: TGCGCCAGCAGCCAAGATGGAACGCTCCAGAGGGGCTACACCTTC

J: TRBJ2-1
D: TRBD2
V: TRBV9
size: -
length: 14
CDR3: CASTQGGLAGDQFF
DNA: TGTGCCAGCACCCAGGGGGGGCTAGCGGGGGACCAGTTCTTC

J: TRBJ2-7
D: -
V: TRBV27
size: -
length: 13
CDR3: CASSLYGTNEQYF
DNA: TGTGCCAGCAGTTTATACGGGACAAACGAGCAGTACTTC

J: TRBJ2-1
D: -
V: TRBV6-5
size: -
length: 16
CDR3: CASSYSVGERYNEQFF
DNA: TGTGCCAGCAGTTACTCCGTTGGGGAGAGGTACAATGAGCAGTTCTTC

J: TRBJ2-5
D: -
V: TRBV7-9
size: -
length: 14
CDR3: CASSLAWGQETQYF
DNA: TGTGCCAGCAGCTTAGCATGGGGACAAGAGACCCAGTACTTC

J: TRBJ2-2
D: -
V: TRBV11-2
size: few
length: 15
CDR3: CASSLSGPLTGELFF
DNA: TGTGCCAGCAGCCTTTCGGGACCCCTCACCGGGGAGCTGTTTTTT